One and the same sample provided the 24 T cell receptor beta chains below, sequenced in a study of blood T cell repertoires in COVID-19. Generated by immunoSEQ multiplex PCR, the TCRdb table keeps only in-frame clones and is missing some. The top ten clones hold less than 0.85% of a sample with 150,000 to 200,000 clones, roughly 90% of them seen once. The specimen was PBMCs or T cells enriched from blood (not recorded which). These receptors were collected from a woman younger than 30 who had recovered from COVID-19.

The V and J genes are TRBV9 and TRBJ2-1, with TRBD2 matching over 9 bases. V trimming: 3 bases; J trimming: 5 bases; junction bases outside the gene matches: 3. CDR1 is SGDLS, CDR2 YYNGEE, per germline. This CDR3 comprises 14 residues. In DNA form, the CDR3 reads TGTGCCAGCAGCGAAAGACTAGCGGACAATGAGCAGTTCTTC. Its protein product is CASSERLADNEQFF.

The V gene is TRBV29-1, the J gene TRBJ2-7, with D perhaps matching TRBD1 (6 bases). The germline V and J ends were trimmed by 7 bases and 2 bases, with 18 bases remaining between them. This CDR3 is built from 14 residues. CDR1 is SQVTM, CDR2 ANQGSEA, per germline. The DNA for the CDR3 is TGCAGCGCGGATCAGGGGAAGGTGGCCTACGAGCAGTACTTC. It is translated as CSADQGKVAYEQYF.

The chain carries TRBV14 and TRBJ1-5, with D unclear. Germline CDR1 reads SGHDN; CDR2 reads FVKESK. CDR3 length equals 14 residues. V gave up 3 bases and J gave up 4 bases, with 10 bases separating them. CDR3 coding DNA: TGTGCCAGCAGCCAGGGAGGGTGGAATCAGCCCCAGCATTTT. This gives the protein CASSQGGWNQPQHF.

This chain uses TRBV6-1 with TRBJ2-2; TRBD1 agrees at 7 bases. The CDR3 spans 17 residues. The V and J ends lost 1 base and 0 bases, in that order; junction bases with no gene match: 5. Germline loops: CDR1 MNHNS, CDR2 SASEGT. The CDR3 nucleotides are TGTGCCAGCAGTGAAGACGAGGGGGCTGCGAACACCGGGGAGCTGTTTTTT. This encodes CASSEDEGAANTGELFF.

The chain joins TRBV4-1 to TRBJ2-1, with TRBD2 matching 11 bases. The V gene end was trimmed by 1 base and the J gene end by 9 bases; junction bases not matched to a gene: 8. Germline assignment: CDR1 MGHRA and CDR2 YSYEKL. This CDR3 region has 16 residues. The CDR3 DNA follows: TGCGCCAGCAGCCAAGGACTAGCGGGAAGAAGAGGTGAGCAGTTCTTC. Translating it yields CASSQGLAGRRGEQFF.

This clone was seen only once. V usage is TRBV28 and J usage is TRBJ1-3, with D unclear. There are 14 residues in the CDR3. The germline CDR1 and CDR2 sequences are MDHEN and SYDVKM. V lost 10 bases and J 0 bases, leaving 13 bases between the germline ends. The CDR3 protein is CATTRRFSGNTIYF. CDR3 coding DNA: TGTGCCACTACGAGGAGGTTCTCTGGAAACACCATATATTTT.

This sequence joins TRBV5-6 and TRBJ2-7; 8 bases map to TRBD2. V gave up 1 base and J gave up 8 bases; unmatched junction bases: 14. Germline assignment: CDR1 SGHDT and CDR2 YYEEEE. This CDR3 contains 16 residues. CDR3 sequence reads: CASSLLSSGAPVKQYF. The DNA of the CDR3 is TGTGCCAGCAGCTTGCTTAGTAGCGGGGCCCCTGTAAAGCAGTACTTC.

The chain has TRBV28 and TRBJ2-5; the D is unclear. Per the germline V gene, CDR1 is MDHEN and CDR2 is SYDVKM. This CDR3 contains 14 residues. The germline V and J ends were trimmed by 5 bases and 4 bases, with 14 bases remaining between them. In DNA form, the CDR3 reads TGTGCCAGCAGTCCTCGACTCCGCGGAGAGACCCAGTACTTC. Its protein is CASSPRLRGETQYF.

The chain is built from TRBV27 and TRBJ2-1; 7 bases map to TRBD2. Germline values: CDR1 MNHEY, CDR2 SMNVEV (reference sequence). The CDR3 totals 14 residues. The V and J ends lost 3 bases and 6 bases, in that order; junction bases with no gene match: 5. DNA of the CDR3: TGTGCCAGCAGTTTGGGGACTATGATCAATGAGCAGTTCTTC. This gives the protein CASSLGTMINEQFF.

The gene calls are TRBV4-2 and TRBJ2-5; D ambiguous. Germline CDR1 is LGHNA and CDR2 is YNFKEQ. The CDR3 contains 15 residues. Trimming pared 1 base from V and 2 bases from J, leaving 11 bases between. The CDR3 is CASSQAIDTQETQYF. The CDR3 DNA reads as TGTGCCAGCAGCCAAGCAATAGACACGCAAGAGACCCAGTACTTC.

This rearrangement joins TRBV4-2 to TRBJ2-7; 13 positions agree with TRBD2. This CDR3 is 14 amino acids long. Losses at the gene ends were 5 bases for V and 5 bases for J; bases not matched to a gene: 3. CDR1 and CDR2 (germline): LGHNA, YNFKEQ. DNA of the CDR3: TGTGCCAGCAGCTACGGGACTAGCGGGGACGAGCAGTACTTC. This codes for CASSYGTSGDEQYF.

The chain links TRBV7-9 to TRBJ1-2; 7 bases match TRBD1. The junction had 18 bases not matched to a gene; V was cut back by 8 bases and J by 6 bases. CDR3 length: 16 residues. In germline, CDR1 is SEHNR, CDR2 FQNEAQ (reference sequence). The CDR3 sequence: CASASVPPGTDHGYTF. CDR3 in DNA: TGTGCCAGCGCTAGTGTTCCTCCCGGGACAGACCATGGCTACACCTTC. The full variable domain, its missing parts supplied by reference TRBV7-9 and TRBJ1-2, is DTGVSQNPRHKITKRGQNVTFRCDPISEHNRLYWYRQTLGQGPEFLTYFQNEAQLEKSRLLSDRFSAERPKGSFSTLEIQRTEQGDSAMYLCASASVPPGTDHGYTFGSGTRLTVV.

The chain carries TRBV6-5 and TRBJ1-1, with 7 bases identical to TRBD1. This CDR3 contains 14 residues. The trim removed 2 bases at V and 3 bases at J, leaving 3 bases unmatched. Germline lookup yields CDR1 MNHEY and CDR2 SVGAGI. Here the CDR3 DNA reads TGTGCCAGCAGTTACGGGACAGTCCACACTGAAGCTTTCTTT. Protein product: CASSYGTVHTEAFF.

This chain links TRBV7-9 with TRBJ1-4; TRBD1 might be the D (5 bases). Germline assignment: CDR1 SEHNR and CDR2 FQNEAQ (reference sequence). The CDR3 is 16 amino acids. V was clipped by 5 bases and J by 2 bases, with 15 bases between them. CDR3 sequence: CASSRTGGGTNEKLFF. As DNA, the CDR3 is TGTGCCAGCAGCCGCACTGGGGGAGGCACTAATGAAAAACTGTTTTTT.

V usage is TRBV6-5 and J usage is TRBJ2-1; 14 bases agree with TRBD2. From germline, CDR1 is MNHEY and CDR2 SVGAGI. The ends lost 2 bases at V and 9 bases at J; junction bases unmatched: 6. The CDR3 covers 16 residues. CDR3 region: CASSYGGTSGRGEQFF. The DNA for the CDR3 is TGTGCCAGCAGTTACGGCGGGACTAGCGGGAGAGGTGAGCAGTTCTTC.

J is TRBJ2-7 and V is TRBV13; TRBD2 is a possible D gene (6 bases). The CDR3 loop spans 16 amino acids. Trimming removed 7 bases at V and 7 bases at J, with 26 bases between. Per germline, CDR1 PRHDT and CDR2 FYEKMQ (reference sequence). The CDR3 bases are TGTGCCAGCACTTCCAGGAAAGGACTAACCTCCGTGGAGCAGTACTTC. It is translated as CASTSRKGLTSVEQYF.

Here the CDR3 reads CASSSSGELFF. CDR3 nucleotides: TGTGCCAGCAGCTCCTCCGGGGAGCTGTTTTTT. V gene TRBV7-9 combines with J gene TRBJ2-2; D is ambiguous. This CDR3 contains 11 residues. Germline V CDR1 and CDR2: SEHNR, FQNEAQ (reference sequence). V lost 4 bases and J 6 bases, leaving 3 bases between the germline ends.

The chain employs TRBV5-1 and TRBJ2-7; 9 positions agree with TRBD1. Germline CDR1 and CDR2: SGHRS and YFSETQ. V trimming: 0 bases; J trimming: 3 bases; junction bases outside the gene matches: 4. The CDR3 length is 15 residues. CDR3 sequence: CASSLEGQGIYEQYF. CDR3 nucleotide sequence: TGCGCCAGCAGCTTGGAGGGACAGGGAATCTACGAGCAGTACTTC.

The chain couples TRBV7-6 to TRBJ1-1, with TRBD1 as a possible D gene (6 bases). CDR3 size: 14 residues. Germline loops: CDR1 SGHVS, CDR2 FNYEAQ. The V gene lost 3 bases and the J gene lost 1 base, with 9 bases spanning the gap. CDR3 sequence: CASSLGHSNTEAFF. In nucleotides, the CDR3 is TGTGCCAGCAGCTTGGGACACTCGAACACTGAAGCTTTCTTT.

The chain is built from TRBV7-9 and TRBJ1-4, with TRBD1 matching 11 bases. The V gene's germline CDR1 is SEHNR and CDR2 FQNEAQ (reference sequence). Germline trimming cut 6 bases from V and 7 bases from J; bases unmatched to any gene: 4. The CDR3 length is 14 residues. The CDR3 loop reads CASSSGQGAEKLFF. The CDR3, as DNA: TGTGCCAGCAGTAGTGGACAGGGGGCTGAAAAACTGTTTTTT.

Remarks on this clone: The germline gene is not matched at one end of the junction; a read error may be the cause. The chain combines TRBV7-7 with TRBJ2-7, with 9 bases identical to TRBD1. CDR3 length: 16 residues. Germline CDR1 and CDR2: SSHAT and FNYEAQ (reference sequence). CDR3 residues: CASSSSPGQGVGEQYF. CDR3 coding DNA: TGTGCTAGCAGCTCTTCGCCGGGACAGGGAGTAGGTGAGCAGTACTTC.

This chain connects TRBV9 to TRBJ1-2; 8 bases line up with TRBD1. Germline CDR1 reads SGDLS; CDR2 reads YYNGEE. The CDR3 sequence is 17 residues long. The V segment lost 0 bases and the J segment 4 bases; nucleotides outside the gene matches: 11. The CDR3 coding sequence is TGTGCCAGCAGCGTAGGGGACAGGAACTTCATTCCCTATGGCTACACCTTC. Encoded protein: CASSVGDRNFIPYGYTF. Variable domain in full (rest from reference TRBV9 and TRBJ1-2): DSGVTQTPKHLITATGQRVTLRCSPRSGDLSVYWYQQSLDQGLQFLIQYYNGEERAKGNILERFSAQQFPDLHSELNLSSLELGDSALYFCASSVGDRNFIPYGYTFGSGTRLTVV.

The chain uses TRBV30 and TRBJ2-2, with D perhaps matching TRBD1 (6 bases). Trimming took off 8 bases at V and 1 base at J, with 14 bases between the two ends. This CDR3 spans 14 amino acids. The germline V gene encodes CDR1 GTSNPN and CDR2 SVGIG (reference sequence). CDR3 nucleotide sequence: TGTGCCCCAGGGGAATTAGGGAACACCGGGGAGCTGTTTTTT. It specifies CAPGELGNTGELFF.

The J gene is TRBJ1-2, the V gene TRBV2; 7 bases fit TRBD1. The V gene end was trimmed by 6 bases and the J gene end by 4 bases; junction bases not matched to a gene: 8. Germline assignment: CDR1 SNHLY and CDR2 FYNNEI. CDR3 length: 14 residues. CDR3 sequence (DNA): TGTGCCAGCAGGGGGCAGGGGGTTGGCTATGGCTACACCTTC. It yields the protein CASRGQGVGYGYTF.